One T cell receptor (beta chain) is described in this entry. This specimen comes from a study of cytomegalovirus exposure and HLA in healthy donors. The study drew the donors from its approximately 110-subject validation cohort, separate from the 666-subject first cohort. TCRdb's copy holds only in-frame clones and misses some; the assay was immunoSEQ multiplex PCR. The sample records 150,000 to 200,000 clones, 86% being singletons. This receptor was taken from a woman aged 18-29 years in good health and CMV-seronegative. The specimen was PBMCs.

This CDR3 is CATSRGQFRSNQPQHF. DNA of the CDR3: TGTGCCACCAGCAGAGGACAGTTTCGAAGCAATCAGCCCCAGCATTTT. The rearrangement uses TRBV15 and TRBJ1-5; TRBD1 is a possible D gene (5 bases). Trimming stripped 1 base from V and 1 base from J, with 11 bases between. The CDR3 extends over 16 amino acids. Germline V gene sequence: CDR1 LNHNV, CDR2 YYDKDF (reference sequence). The full variable domain, in which reference TRBV15 and TRBJ1-5 provide the parts outside the CDR3, is DAMVIQNPRYQVTQFGKPVTLSCSQTLNHNVMYWYQQKSSQAPKLLFHYYDKDFNNEADTPDNFQSRRPNTSFCFLDIRSPGLGDTAMYLCATSRGQFRSNQPQHFGDGTRLSIL.